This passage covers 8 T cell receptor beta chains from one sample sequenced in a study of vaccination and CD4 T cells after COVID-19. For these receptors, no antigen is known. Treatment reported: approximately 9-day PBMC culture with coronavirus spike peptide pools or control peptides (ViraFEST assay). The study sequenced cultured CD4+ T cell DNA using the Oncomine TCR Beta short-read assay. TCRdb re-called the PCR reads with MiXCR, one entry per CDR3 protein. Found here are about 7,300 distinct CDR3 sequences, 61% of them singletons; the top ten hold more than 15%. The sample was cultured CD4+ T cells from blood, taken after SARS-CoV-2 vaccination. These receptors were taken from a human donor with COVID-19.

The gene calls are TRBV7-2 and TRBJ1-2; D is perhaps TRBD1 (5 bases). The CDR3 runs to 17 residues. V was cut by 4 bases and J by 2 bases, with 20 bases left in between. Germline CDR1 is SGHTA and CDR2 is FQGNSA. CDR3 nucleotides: TGTGCCAGCAGCTCAGGCGGGTGGGGCAGGCCGAACTATGGCTACACCTTC. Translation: CASSSGGWGRPNYGYTF.

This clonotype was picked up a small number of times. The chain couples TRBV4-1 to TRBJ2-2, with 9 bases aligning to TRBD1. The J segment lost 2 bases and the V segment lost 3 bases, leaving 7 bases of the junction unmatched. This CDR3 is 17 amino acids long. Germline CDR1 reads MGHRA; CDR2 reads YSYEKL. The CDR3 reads CASSHLGTGRNTGELFF. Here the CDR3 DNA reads TGCGCCAGCAGCCACCTCGGGACAGGGAGAAACACCGGGGAGCTGTTTTTT.

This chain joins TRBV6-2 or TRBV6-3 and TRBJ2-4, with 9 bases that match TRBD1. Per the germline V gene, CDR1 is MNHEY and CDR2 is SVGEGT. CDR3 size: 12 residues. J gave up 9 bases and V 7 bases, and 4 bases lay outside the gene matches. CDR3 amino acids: CASTKTGGIQYF. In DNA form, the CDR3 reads TGTGCCAGCACCAAGACAGGGGGCATTCAGTACTTC.

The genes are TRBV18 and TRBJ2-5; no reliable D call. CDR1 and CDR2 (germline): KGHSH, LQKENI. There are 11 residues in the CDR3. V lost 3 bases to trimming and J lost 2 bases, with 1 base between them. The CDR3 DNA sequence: TGTGCCAGCTCACCTCAAGAGACCCAGTACTTC. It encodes CASSPQETQYF.

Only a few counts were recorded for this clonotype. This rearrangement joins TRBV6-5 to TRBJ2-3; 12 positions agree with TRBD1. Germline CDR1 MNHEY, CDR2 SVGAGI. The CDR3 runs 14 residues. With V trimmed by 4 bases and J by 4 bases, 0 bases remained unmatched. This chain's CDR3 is CASSWDRGPDTQYF. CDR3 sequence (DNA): TGTGCCAGCAGTTGGGACAGGGGGCCAGATACGCAGTATTTT.

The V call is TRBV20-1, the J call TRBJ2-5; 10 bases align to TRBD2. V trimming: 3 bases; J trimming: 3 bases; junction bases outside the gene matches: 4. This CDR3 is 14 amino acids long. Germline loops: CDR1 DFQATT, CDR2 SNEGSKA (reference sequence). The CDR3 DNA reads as TGCAGTGCTAGTGGGCTAGCGGGGGAAGAGACCCAGTACTTC. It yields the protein CSASGLAGEETQYF.

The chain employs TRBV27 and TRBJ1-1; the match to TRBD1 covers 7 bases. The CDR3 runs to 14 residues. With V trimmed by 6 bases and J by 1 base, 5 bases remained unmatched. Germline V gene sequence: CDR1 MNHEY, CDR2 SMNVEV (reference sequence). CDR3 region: CASRARGGNTEAFF. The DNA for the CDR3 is TGTGCCAGCAGGGCCAGGGGGGGGAACACTGAAGCTTTCTTT.

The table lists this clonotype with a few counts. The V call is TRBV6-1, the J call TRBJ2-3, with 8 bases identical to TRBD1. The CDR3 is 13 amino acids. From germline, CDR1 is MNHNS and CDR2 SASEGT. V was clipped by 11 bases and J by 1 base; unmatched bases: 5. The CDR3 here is CAAQTGGTDTQYF. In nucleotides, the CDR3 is TGTGCCGCCCAGACAGGGGGCACAGATACGCAGTATTTT.